This section outlines one T cell receptor (beta chain) sequence together with its context. Trimming removed 6 bases from V and 5 bases from J; junction bases left unmatched: 6. Germline CDR1 SNHLY, CDR2 FYNNEI. CDR3 size: 14 residues. The primer mix had 60 Vbeta and 13 Jbeta primers. TCRdb's copy holds only in-frame clones and misses some; the assay was immunoSEQ multiplex PCR. Of about 55,000 clones listed, around four fifths are singletons. The data stem from a study of cytomegalovirus exposure and HLA in healthy donors. This clonotype originated in a man aged 25-40 years in good health and CMV-seronegative. Sequenced input: PBMCs. The chain couples TRBV2 to TRBJ2-3; 9 bases match TRBD2. Written as DNA, the CDR3 is TGTGCCAGCAGGAATAGCGGGAGAAGAGATACGCAGTATTTT. Amino acids: CASRNSGRRDTQYF.